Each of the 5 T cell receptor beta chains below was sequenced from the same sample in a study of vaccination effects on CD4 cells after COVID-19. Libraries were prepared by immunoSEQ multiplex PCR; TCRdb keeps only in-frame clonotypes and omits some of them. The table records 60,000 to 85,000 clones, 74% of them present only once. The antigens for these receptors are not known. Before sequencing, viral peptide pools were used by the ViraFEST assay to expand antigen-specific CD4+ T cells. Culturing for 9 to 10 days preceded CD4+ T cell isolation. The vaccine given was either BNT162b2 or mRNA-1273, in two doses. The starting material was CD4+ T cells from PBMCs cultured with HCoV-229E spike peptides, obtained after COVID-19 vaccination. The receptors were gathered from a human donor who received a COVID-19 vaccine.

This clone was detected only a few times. CDR3 sequence: CASSTQTESYGYTF. The CDR3 DNA follows: TGCGCCAGCAGCACCCAGACGGAATCCTATGGCTACACCTTC. The chain joins TRBV4-1 to TRBJ1-2; D unclear. V was clipped by 5 bases and J by 4 bases, with 14 bases between them. Germline V gene data show CDR1 as MGHRA and CDR2 as YSYEKL. CDR3 length: 14 amino acids.

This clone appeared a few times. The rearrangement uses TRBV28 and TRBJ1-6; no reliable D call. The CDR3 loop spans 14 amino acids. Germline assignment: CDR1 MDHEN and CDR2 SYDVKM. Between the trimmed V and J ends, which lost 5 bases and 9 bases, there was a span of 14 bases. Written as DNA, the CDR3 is TGTGCCAGCAGTACCGGGCCGGTAGGTTCACCCCTCCACTTT. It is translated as CASSTGPVGSPLHF. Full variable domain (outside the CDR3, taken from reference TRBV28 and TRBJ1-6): DVKVTQSSRYLVKRTGEKVFLECVQDMDHENMFWYRQDPGLGLRLIYFSYDVKMKEKGDIPEGYSVSREKKERFSLILESASTNQTSMYLCASSTGPVGSPLHFGNGTRLTVT.

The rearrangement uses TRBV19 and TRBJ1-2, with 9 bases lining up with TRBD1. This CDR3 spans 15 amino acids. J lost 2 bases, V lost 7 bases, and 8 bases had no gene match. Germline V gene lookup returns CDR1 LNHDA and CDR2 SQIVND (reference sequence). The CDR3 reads CASTTGGRGNYGYTF. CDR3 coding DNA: TGTGCCAGTACCACAGGGGGCAGGGGGAACTATGGCTACACCTTC.

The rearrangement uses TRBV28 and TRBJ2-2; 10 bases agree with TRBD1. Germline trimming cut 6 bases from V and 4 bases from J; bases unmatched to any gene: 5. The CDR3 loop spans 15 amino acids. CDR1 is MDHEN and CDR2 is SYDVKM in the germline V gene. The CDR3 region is CASRRQGARTGELFF. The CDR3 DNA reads TGTGCCAGCAGACGACAGGGGGCGCGCACCGGGGAGCTGTTTTTT.

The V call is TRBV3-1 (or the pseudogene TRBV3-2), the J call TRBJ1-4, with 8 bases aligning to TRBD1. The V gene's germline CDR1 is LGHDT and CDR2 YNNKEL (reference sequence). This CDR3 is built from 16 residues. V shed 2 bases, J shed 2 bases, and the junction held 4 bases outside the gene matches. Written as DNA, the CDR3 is TGTGCCAGCAGCCAAAACAGGGGGATCACTAATGAAAAACTGTTTTTT. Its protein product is CASSQNRGITNEKLFF.